The present T cell receptor beta chain was sequenced within a study of T cell clonality in common variable immunodeficiency. In this sample, this clone turned up many times. The read is 3 residues too short to cover the CDR3 end, so that end is filled in from the germline J gene. Profiling relied on immunoSEQ multiplex PCR, and the TCRdb table lists in-frame clones only, not all of them. The repertoire shows 35,000 or so clones, none seen only once; the top ten take approximately 1%. The CDR3 contains 14 residues. The V gene's germline CDR1 is SGHDT and CDR2 YYEEEE. Trimming took 1 base from V and 6 from J, leaving 14 bases between them.

This chain joins TRBV5-6 and TRBJ2-7; possibly TRBD1 for D (5 bases). The sample consisted of peripheral blood mononuclear cells. This receptor was taken from a person aged 18 to 69 in good health. The CDR3 spells CASSLNAGRREQYF. CDR3 bases read: TGTGCCAGCAGCTTGAACGCAGGGCGTCGCGAG.